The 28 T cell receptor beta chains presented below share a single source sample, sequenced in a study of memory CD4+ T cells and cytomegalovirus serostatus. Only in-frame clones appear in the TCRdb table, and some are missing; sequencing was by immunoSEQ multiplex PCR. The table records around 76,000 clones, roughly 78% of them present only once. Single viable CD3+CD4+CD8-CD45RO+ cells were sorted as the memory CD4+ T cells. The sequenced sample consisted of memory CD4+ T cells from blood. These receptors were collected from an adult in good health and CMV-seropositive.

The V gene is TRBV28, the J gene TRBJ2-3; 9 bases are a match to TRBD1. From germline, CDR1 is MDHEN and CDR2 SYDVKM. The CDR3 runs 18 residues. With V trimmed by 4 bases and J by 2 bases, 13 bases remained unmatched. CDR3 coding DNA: TGTGCCAGCAGTTGGGTGTATCCGGGGGACAGGGACACAGATACGCAGTATTTT. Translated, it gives CASSWVYPGDRDTDTQYF.

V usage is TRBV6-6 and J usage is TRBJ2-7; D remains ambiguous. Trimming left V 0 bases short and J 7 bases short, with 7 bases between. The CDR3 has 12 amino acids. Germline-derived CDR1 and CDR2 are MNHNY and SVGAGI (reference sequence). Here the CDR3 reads CASSYSNGEQYV. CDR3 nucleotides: TGTGCCAGCAGTTACTCGAACGGGGAGCAGTACGTC.

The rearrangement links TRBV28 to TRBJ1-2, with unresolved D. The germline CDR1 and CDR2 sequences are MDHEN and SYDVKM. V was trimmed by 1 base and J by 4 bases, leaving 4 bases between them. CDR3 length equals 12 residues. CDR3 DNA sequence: TGTGCCAGCAGTTTATCCAGCTATGGCTACACCTTC. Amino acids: CASSLSSYGYTF.

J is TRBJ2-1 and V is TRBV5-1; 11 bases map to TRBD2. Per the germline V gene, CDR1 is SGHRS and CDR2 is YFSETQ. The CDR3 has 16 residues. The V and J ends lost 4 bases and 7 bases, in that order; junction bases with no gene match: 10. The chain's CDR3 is CASSLLTSGGQNEQFF. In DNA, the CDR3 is TGCGCCAGCAGCCTCCTAACTAGCGGGGGTCAGAATGAGCAGTTCTTC. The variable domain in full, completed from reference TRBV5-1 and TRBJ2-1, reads KAGVTQTPRYLIKTRGQQVTLSCSPISGHRSVSWYQQTPGQGLQFLFEYFSETQRNKGNFPGRFSGRQFSNSRSEMNVSTLELGDSALYLCASSLLTSGGQNEQFFGPGTRLTVL.

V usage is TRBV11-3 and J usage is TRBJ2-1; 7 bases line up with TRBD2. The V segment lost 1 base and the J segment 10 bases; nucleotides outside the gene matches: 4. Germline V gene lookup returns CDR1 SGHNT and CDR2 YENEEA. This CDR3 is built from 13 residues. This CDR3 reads CASSLVGAGEQFF. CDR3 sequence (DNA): TGTGCCAGCAGCTTAGTAGGAGCGGGAGAGCAGTTCTTC.

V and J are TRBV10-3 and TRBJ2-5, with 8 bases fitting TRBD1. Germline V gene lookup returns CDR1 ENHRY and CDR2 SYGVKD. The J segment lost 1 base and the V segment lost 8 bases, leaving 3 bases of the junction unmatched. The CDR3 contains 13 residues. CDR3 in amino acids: CAIGDRGQETQYF. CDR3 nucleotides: TGTGCCATCGGCGACAGGGGCCAAGAGACCCAGTACTTC.

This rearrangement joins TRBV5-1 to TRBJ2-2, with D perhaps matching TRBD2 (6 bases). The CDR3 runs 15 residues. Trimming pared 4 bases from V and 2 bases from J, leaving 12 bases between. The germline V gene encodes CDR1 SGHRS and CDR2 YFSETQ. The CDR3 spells CASSKGLANTGELFF. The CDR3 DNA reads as TGCGCCAGCAGCAAGGGACTGGCAAACACCGGGGAGCTGTTTTTT.

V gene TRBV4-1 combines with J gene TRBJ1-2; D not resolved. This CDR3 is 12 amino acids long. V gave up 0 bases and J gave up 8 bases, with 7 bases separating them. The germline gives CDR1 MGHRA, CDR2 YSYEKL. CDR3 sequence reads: CASSQEGWGYTF. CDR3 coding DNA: TGCGCCAGCAGCCAAGAAGGGTGGGGCTACACCTTC.

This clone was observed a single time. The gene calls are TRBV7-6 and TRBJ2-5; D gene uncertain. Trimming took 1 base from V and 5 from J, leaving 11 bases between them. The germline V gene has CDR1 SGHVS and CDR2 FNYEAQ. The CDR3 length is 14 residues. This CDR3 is CASSLVMGSETQYF. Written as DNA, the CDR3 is TGTGCCAGCAGCTTAGTTATGGGTTCGGAGACCCAGTACTTC.

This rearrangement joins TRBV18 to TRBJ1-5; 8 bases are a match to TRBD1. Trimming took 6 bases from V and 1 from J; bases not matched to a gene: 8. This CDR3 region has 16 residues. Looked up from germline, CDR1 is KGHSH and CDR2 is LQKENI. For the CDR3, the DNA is TGTGCCAGCTCCCAGCAGGGGGCCGGGAGCAATCAGCCCCAGCATTTT. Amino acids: CASSQQGAGSNQPQHF. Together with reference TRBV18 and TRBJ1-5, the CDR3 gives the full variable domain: NAGVMQNPRHLVRRRGQEARLRCSPMKGHSHVYWYRQLPEEGLKFMVYLQKENIIDESGMPKERFSAEFPKEGPSILRIQQVVRGDSAAYFCASSQQGAGSNQPQHFGDGTRLSIL.

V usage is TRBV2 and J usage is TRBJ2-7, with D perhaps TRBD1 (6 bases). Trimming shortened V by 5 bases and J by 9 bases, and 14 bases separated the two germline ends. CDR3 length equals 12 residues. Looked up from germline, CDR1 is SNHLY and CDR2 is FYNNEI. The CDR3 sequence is CASSRDIEAQYV. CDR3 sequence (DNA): TGTGCCAGCAGTCGGGACATCGAGGCGCAGTACGTC.

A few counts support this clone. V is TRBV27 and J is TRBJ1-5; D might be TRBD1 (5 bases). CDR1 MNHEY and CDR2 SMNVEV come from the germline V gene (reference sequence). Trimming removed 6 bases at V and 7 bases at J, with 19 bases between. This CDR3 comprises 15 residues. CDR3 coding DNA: TGTGCCAGCAGCCCGAGGGGACTTAGGTCCCAGCCCCAGCATTTT. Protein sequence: CASSPRGLRSQPQHF.

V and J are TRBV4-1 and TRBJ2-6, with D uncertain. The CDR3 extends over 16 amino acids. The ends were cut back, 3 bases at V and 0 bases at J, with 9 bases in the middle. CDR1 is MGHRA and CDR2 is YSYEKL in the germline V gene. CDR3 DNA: TGCGCCAGCAGCCAGGCGCTACCCTCTGGGGCCAACGTCCTGACTTTC. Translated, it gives CASSQALPSGANVLTF.

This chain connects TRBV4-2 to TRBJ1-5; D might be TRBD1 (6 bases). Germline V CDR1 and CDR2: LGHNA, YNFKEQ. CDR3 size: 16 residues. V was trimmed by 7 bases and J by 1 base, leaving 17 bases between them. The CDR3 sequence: CASTPHRGGSNQPQHF. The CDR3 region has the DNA TGTGCCAGCACCCCCCACCGAGGGGGAAGCAATCAGCCCCAGCATTTT.

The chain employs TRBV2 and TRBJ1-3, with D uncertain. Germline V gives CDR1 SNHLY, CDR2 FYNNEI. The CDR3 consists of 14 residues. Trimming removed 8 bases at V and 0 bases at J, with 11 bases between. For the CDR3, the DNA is TGTGCCAGCTTAGCGGAGAGCTCTGGAAACACCATATATTTT. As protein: CASLAESSGNTIYF.

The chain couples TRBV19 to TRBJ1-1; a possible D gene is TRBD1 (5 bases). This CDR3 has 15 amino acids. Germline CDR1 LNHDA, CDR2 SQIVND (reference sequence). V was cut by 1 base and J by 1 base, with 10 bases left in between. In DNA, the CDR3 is TGTGCCAGTAGTATAGGGACATCTCAGAACACTGAAGCTTTCTTT. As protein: CASSIGTSQNTEAFF.

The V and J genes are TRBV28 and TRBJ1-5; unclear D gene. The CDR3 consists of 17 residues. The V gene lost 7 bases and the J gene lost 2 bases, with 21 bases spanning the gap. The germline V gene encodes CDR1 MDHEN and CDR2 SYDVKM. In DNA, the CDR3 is TGTGCCAGCACCCCCCCCCTCTATAGGGTGGGCAATCAGCCCCAGCATTTT. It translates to CASTPPLYRVGNQPQHF.

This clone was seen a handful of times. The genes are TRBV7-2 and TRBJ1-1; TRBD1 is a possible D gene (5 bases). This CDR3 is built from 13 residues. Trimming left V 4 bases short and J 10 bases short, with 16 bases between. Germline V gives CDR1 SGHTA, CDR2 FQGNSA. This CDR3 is CASSSGNSRGAFF. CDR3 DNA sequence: TGTGCCAGCAGCTCGGGAAACTCTAGGGGAGCTTTCTTT.

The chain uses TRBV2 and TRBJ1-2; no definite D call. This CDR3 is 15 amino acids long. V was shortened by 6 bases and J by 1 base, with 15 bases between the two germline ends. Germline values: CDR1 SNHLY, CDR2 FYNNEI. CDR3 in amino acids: CASRPLKTLNYGYTF. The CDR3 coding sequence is TGTGCCAGCAGGCCTTTGAAGACTCTTAACTATGGCTACACCTTC.

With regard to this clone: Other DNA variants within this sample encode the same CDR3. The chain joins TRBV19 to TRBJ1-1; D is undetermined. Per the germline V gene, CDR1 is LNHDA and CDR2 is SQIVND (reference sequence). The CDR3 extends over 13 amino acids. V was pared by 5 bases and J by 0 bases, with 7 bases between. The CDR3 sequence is CASSSYMNTEAFF. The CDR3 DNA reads TGTGCCAGTAGTTCATACATGAACACTGAAGCTTTCTTT.

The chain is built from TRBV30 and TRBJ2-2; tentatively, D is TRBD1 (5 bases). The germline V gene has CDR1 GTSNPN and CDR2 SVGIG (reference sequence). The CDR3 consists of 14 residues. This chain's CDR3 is CACRQLSNTGELFF. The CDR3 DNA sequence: TGTGCGTGCCGACAGCTTTCTAACACCGGGGAGCTGTTTTTT.

The CDR3: CASSPSRSPSGYTF. CDR3 DNA sequence: TGTGCCAGTAGTCCAAGCCGGTCTCCGAGCGGCTACACCTTC. The V gene is TRBV19, the J gene TRBJ1-2; D unresolved. Trimming took 5 bases from V and 8 from J, leaving 18 bases between them. This CDR3 is 14 amino acids long. CDR1 is LNHDA and CDR2 is SQIVND in the germline V gene (reference sequence).

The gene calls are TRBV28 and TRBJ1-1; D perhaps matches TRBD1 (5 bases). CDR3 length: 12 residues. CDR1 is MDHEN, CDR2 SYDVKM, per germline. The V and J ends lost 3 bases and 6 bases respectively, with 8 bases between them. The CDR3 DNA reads TGTGCCAGCAGTTTGGGGGTCGCTGAAGCTTTCTTT. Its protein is CASSLGVAEAFF. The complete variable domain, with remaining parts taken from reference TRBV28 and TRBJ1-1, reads DVKVTQSSRYLVKRTGEKVFLECVQDMDHENMFWYRQDPGLGLRLIYFSYDVKMKEKGDIPEGYSVSREKKERFSLILESASTNQTSMYLCASSLGVAEAFFGQGTRLTVV.

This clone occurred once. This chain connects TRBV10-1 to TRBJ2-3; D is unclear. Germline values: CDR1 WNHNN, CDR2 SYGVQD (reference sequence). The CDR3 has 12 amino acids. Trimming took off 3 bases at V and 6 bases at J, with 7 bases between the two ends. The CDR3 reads CASSERRDTQYF. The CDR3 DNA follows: TGCGCCAGCAGTGAAAGGCGGGATACGCAGTATTTT.

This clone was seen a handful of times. The CDR3 is CASSKKGTGFNQPQHF. CDR3 sequence (DNA): TGTGCCAGCAGTAAAAAAGGGACAGGCTTCAATCAGCCCCAGCATTTT. This chain links TRBV6-6 with TRBJ1-5; 8 positions agree with TRBD1. CDR1 and CDR2 from the germline V gene are MNHNY and SVGAGI (reference sequence). The CDR3 has 16 residues. Trimming at V came to 5 bases and at J to 3 bases, leaving 9 bases not matched to a gene.

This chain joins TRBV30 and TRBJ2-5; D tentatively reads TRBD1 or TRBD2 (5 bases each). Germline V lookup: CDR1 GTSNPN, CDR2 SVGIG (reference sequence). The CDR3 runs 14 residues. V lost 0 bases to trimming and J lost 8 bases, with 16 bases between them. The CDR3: CAWSVSGGRDTQYF. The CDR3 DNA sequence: TGTGCCTGGAGTGTCTCGGGCGGTCGGGACACCCAGTACTTC.

CDR3 sequence: CASSVAAGLSLGDNEQFF. The CDR3 nucleotides read TGTGCCAGCAGCGTAGCTGCGGGACTCTCTCTGGGGGACAATGAGCAGTTCTTC. The gene calls are TRBV9 and TRBJ2-1; tentative D call: TRBD2 (6 bases). Per the germline V gene, CDR1 is SGDLS and CDR2 is YYNGEE. The CDR3 is made up of 18 amino acids. Deletions cut 0 bases from V and 5 bases from J, with 21 bases between.

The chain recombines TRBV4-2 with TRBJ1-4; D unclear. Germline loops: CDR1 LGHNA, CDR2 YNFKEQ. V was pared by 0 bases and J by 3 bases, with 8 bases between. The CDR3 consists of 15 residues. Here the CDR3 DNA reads TGTGCCAGCAGCCAAGAGATAGGATCTAATGAAAAACTGTTTTTT. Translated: CASSQEIGSNEKLFF.